This entry describes one T cell receptor beta chain. Its cognate antigen is unknown. This record comes from a study of cytomegalovirus exposure and HLA in healthy donors. Findings and caveats of the study: The classifier reportedly diagnosed cytomegalovirus status with high sensitivity and specificity.

There are 19 residues in the CDR3. V lost 1 base and J 4 bases, leaving 22 bases between the germline ends. Per the germline V gene, CDR1 is LGHNA and CDR2 is YNFKEQ. Clones were read by immunoSEQ multiplex PCR, and TCRdb kept only the in-frame ones, dropping some. The repertoire has about 340,000 clones, about nine tenths of them found once; the top ten carry about 0.91%. Material for sequencing was PBMCs. This receptor was identified in a woman aged 18-30 years in good health and CMV-seronegative. The chain has TRBV4-2 and TRBJ1-4; weak D call: TRBD1 (5 bases). The CDR3 loop is CASSQVIPLAGLGNEKLFF. DNA of the CDR3: TGTGCCAGCAGCCAAGTAATCCCCCTTGCGGGGCTTGGTAATGAAAAACTGTTTTTT.